The 4 T cell receptor beta chains listed next were all sequenced from one sample in a study of shared clonotypes between healthy human individuals. Only in-frame clones appear in the TCRdb table, and some are missing; sequencing was by immunoSEQ multiplex PCR. The sample consists of some 1.5 million clones, approximately 98% of them appearing once. The source material was naive CD4+ T cells sorted from blood. Subset specified: CD45RA+ positively selected. Source of these receptors: a man aged 30 to 39 in good health.

The V and J genes are TRBV19 and TRBJ1-1, with 7 bases matching TRBD1. Germline values: CDR1 LNHDA, CDR2 SQIVND (reference sequence). V trimming: 6 bases; J trimming: 4 bases; junction bases outside the gene matches: 5. The CDR3 totals 13 residues. CDR3 amino acids: CASRLWDSTEAFF. Here the CDR3 DNA reads TGTGCCAGTAGACTATGGGACAGCACTGAAGCTTTCTTT.

This chain uses TRBV9 with TRBJ1-2, with 8 bases fitting TRBD1. The CDR3 runs 13 residues. V dropped 6 bases and J dropped 7; count of bases not matched to a gene: 8. Germline values: CDR1 SGDLS, CDR2 YYNGEE. The CDR3 sequence is CASNGDRGFGYTF. The CDR3 bases are TGTGCCAGCAACGGTGACAGGGGCTTTGGCTACACCTTC.

The chain couples TRBV10-3 to TRBJ2-3, with no clear D. The CDR3 consists of 16 residues. Deletions cut 0 bases from V and 6 bases from J, with 16 bases between. Germline V gene lookup returns CDR1 ENHRY and CDR2 SYGVKD. CDR3 sequence reads: CAISESIRVETDTQYF. In DNA, the CDR3 is TGTGCCATCAGTGAGTCGATTCGGGTGGAGACGGATACGCAGTATTTT.

The genes are TRBV9 and TRBJ2-7; D is tentatively TRBD1 or TRBD2 (7 bases each). The CDR3 runs to 16 residues. V lost 2 bases, J lost 3 bases, and 18 bases lay in between. Germline V gene sequence: CDR1 SGDLS, CDR2 YYNGEE. CDR3 in amino acids: CASSVGGDSTLYEQYF. The CDR3 bases are TGTGCCAGCAGCGTGGGAGGGGACAGTACCCTCTACGAGCAGTACTTC. Variable domain in full (rest from reference TRBV9 and TRBJ2-7): DSGVTQTPKHLITATGQRVTLRCSPRSGDLSVYWYQQSLDQGLQFLIQYYNGEERAKGNILERFSAQQFPDLHSELNLSSLELGDSALYFCASSVGGDSTLYEQYFGPGTRLTVT.